This T cell receptor beta chain was identified in a study of T cells after posttransplantation cyclophosphamide. Regarding the study as a whole: Donor-recipient repertoire similarity was low at 1-2 months, rising over year one. Skin or GI-infiltrating T cells shared few TRB sequences with blood. TRB clonality was highly associated with recipient CMV seropositivity and reactivation.

This related bone marrow graft donor gave peripheral blood on the day of marrow donation. Repertoires were generated with immunoSEQ multiplex PCR, while TCRdb's copy carries only in-frame clones and drops some. This sample has roughly 35,000 clones, each found more than once. The sample holds many counts of this clone. The target antigen is unknown. Looked up from germline, CDR1 is SEHNR and CDR2 is FQNEAQ (reference sequence). Trimming removed 6 bases at V and 4 bases at J, with 13 bases between. The CDR3 consists of 14 residues. Sequencing used PBMCs. This chain links TRBV7-9 with TRBJ2-1, with D tentatively TRBD1 (5 bases). This sequence was found in a girl aged 10 to 17 in good health, CMV-negative, and a related stem cell transplant donor. CDR3 bases: TGTGCCAGCAGGGGTACAGGAGATTACAATGAGCAGTTCTTC. It specifies CASRGTGDYNEQFF.